The next 17 T cell receptor beta chains were all read from a single sample in a study of Ad26.COV2.S vaccination and SARS-CoV-2 variants. This table comes from immunoSEQ multiplex PCR, and its TCRdb copy is limited to in-frame clones, with some not included. The sample consists of 200,000 to 300,000 clones, around 88% of them appearing once. Treatment defined: about 20 received Ad26.COV2.S at low or high dose, single or two shots; several received placebo; per-sample allocation not given. Day 63 following the first vaccine or placebo injection was when the samples were taken. Sequenced material: peripheral blood, taken in a trial of Ad26.COV2.S vaccine versus placebo. Receptor source: a person aged 18-65 years who received the Ad26.COV2.S COVID-19 vaccine or a placebo.

The gene calls are TRBV5-4 and TRBJ1-1; 7 bases are a match to TRBD1. The CDR3 extends over 13 amino acids. V shed 4 bases, J shed 6 bases, and the junction held 6 bases outside the gene matches. Germline V gene sequence: CDR1 SGHNT, CDR2 YYREEE (reference sequence). Here the CDR3 reads CASSATGVSEAFF. CDR3 coding DNA: TGTGCCAGCAGCGCAACAGGGGTCTCTGAAGCTTTCTTT.

The chain uses TRBV3-1 (or the pseudogene TRBV3-2) and TRBJ2-7; D remains unclear. This CDR3 has 13 amino acids. Germline V CDR1 and CDR2: LGHDT, YNNKEL (reference sequence). V shed 7 bases and J shed 3 bases, with 13 bases lying between them. In DNA, the CDR3 is TGTGCCAGCATGGCGAGGAATCTCTACGAGCAGTACTTC. Translating it yields CASMARNLYEQYF.

This sequence joins TRBV7-2 and TRBJ2-5, with 7 bases identical to TRBD1. This CDR3 is 15 amino acids long. V dropped 6 bases and J dropped 1; count of bases not matched to a gene: 8. The germline CDR1 and CDR2 sequences are SGHTA and FQGNSA. The CDR3 here is CASRLNGQVQETQYF. The DNA of the CDR3 is TGTGCCAGCAGACTCAATGGACAGGTCCAAGAGACCCAGTACTTC.

This clone appeared a single time. This rearrangement joins TRBV5-8 to TRBJ2-1, with TRBD1 as a possible D gene (5 bases). CDR1 SGHTS and CDR2 YDEGEE come from the germline V gene. The CDR3 has 13 residues. With 4 bases removed from V and 5 bases from J, the gap between germline ends came to 10 bases. The CDR3 DNA reads TGTGCCAGCAGCCGGACACGGAACAATGAGCAGTTCTTC. As protein: CASSRTRNNEQFF.

The rearrangement links TRBV18 to TRBJ1-6; weak D call: TRBD1 (5 bases). Trimming took off 0 bases at V and 7 bases at J, with 10 bases between the two ends. This CDR3 is 15 amino acids long. CDR1 is KGHSH and CDR2 is LQKENI in the germline V gene. This CDR3 is CASSPPERGNSPLHF. CDR3 DNA sequence: TGTGCCAGCTCACCACCGGAAAGGGGAAATTCACCCCTCCACTTT.

In this sample, this clone turned up once. The chain combines TRBV6-5 with TRBJ1-1, with a possible D match to TRBD1 (5 bases). V lost 6 bases, J lost 2 bases, and 13 bases lay in between. CDR1 is MNHEY and CDR2 is SVGAGI in the germline V gene. This CDR3 comprises 14 residues. CDR3 sequence reads: CASRYTGTNTEAFF. CDR3 nucleotide sequence: TGTGCCAGCAGGTACACAGGTACTAACACTGAAGCTTTCTTT.

The V gene is TRBV25-1, the J gene TRBJ2-7; 11 nucleotides match TRBD2. CDR3 size: 15 residues. Germline loops: CDR1 MGHDK, CDR2 SYGVNS. V dropped 4 bases and J dropped 7; count of bases not matched to a gene: 9. The CDR3 loop reads CASSASGRPSGEQYV. CDR3 DNA sequence: TGTGCCAGCAGTGCTAGCGGGAGGCCCTCTGGTGAGCAGTACGTC.

The CDR3 loop is CSVKRGEDEQFF. For the CDR3, the DNA is TGCAGCGTGAAGCGAGGGGAGGATGAGCAGTTCTTC. The genes are TRBV29-1 and TRBJ2-1, with D perhaps TRBD2 (6 bases). Looked up from germline, CDR1 is SQVTM and CDR2 is ANQGSEA. Trimming left V 6 bases short and J 8 bases short, with 14 bases between. The CDR3 is 12 residues long.

The chain recombines TRBV7-2 with TRBJ2-2, with D perhaps matching TRBD2 (5 bases). V lost 5 bases, J lost 7 bases, and 17 bases lay in between. There are 15 residues in the CDR3. CDR1 is SGHTA, CDR2 FQGNSA, per germline. As DNA, the CDR3 is TGTGCCAGCAGCCATACTAGTGTTGGCGGCGGGGAGCTGTTTTTT. It encodes CASSHTSVGGGELFF. The complete variable domain, with remaining parts taken from reference TRBV7-2 and TRBJ2-2, reads GAGVSQSPSNKVTEKGKDVELRCDPISGHTALYWYRQSLGQGLEFLIYFQGNSAPDKSGLPSDRFSAERTGGSVSTLTIQRTQQEDSAVYLCASSHTSVGGGELFFGEGSRLTVL.

The V call is TRBV19, the J call TRBJ2-7; D is perhaps TRBD2 (5 bases). Trimming left V 1 base short and J 1 base short, with 17 bases between. Germline V gene lookup returns CDR1 LNHDA and CDR2 SQIVND (reference sequence). The CDR3 totals 17 residues. The CDR3 nucleotides read TGTGCCAGTAGTATAGGAGGACTGCCCTTTGATTCCTACGAGCAGTACTTC. Translation: CASSIGGLPFDSYEQYF.

This chain links TRBV18 with TRBJ2-7, with 8 bases that match TRBD1. Per germline, CDR1 KGHSH and CDR2 LQKENI. Germline trimming cut 6 bases from V and 1 base from J; bases unmatched to any gene: 5. The CDR3 sequence is 14 residues long. In nucleotides, the CDR3 is TGTGCCAGCTCCCACGGGACAGGTTCCTACGAGCAGTACGTC. Translation: CASSHGTGSYEQYV.

The chain employs TRBV9 and TRBJ2-7, with TRBD2 matching 8 bases. V dropped 4 bases and J dropped 7; count of bases not matched to a gene: 10. Germline assignment: CDR1 SGDLS and CDR2 YYNGEE. The CDR3 is 14 residues long. The CDR3 coding sequence is TGTGCCAGCAGCCCCACGGGGGGGCCTGGGGAGCAGTACTTC. The encoded protein is CASSPTGGPGEQYF. The full variable domain, its missing parts supplied by reference TRBV9 and TRBJ2-7, is DSGVTQTPKHLITATGQRVTLRCSPRSGDLSVYWYQQSLDQGLQFLIQYYNGEERAKGNILERFSAQQFPDLHSELNLSSLELGDSALYFCASSPTGGPGEQYFGPGTRLTVT.

This clone was observed a handful of times. The chain couples TRBV9 to TRBJ1-5; no clear D. Germline CDR1 and CDR2: SGDLS and YYNGEE. Trimming stripped 4 bases from V and 1 base from J, with 6 bases between. This CDR3 is 13 amino acids long. In DNA form, the CDR3 reads TGTGCCAGCAGCAGCGGCAGCAATCAGCCCCAGCATTTT. Protein product: CASSSGSNQPQHF.

V and J are TRBV5-5 and TRBJ2-4; perhaps TRBD1 as D (5 bases). There are 13 residues in the CDR3. Germline V CDR1 and CDR2: SGHKS, YYEKEE (reference sequence). Trimming stripped 4 bases from V and 6 bases from J, with 11 bases between. CDR3 sequence reads: CASSPADRNIQYF. CDR3 nucleotide sequence: TGTGCCAGCAGCCCCGCCGACAGAAACATTCAGTACTTC.

This rearrangement joins TRBV5-1 to TRBJ1-1; D is possibly TRBD1 (6 bases). CDR3 size: 14 residues. The germline gives CDR1 SGHRS, CDR2 YFSETQ. Between the trimmed V and J ends, which lost 4 bases and 1 base, there was a span of 11 bases. Here the CDR3 DNA reads TGCGCCAGCAGCCATACAGGGCCGAACACTGAAGCTTTCTTT. Translation: CASSHTGPNTEAFF.

The chain combines TRBV7-9 with TRBJ2-5; a weak D match, TRBD2 (5 bases). CDR3 length: 14 residues. Germline V gives CDR1 SEHNR, CDR2 FQNEAQ (reference sequence). Deletions cut 1 base from V and 5 bases from J, with 11 bases between. CDR3: CASSLGTSIETQYF. In DNA form, the CDR3 reads TGTGCCAGCAGCTTAGGGACTTCAATCGAGACCCAGTACTTC.

The gene calls are TRBV11-2 and TRBJ2-2; 10 bases map to TRBD2. CDR3 length: 18 amino acids. V lost 6 bases, J lost 2 bases, and 12 bases stayed unmatched. CDR1 is SGHAT and CDR2 is FQNNGV in the germline V gene. Here the CDR3 reads CASRKGASGGINTGELFF. The CDR3 DNA reads as TGTGCCAGCAGGAAGGGCGCTAGCGGGGGAATTAACACCGGGGAGCTGTTTTTT.